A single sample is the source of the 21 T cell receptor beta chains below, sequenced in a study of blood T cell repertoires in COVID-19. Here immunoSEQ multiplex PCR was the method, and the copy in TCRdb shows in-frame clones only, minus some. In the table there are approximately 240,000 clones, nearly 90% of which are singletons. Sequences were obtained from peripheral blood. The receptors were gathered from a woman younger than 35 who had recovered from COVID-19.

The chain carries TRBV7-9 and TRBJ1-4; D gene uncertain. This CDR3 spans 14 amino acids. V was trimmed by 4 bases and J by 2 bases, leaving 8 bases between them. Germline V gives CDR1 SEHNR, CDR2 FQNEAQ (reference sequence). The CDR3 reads CASSYGRTNEKLFF. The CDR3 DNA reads TGTGCCAGCAGCTACGGTCGGACTAATGAAAAACTGTTTTTT. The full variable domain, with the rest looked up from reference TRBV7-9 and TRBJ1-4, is DTGVSQNPRHKITKRGQNVTFRCDPISEHNRLYWYRQTLGQGPEFLTYFQNEAQLEKSRLLSDRFSAERPKGSFSTLEIQRTEQGDSAMYLCASSYGRTNEKLFFGSGTQLSVL.

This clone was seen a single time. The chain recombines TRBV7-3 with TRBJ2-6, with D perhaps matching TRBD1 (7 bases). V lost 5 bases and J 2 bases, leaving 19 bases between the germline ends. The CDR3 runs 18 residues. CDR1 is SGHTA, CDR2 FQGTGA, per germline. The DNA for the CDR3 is TGTGCCAGCAGCCCCCAGGGGGGCAGAATGACTGGGGCCAACGTCCTGACTTTC. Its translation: CASSPQGGRMTGANVLTF.

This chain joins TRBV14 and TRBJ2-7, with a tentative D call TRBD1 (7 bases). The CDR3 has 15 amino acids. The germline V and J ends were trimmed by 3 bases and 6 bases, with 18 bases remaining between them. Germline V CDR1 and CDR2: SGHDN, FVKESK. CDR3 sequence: CASSHVTGAGGEQYF. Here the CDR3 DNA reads TGTGCCAGCAGCCATGTTACAGGGGCCGGGGGCGAGCAGTACTTC.

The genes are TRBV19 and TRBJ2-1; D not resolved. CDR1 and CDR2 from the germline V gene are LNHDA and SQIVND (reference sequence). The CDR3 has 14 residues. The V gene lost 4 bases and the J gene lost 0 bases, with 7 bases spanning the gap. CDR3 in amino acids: CASSTSSSYNEQFF. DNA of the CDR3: TGTGCCAGTAGTACATCGAGCTCCTACAATGAGCAGTTCTTC. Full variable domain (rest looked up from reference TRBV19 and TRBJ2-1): DGGITQSPKYLFRKEGQNVTLSCEQNLNHDAMYWYRQDPGQGLRLIYYSQIVNDFQKGDIAEGYSVSREKKESFPLTVTSAQKNPTAFYLCASSTSSSYNEQFFGPGTRLTVL.

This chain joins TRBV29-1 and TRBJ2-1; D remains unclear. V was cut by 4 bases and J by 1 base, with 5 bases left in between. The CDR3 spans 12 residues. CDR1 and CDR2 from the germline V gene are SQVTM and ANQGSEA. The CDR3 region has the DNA TGCAGCGTTGCCCAGTCCTACAATGAGCAGTTCTTC. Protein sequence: CSVAQSYNEQFF.

CDR3 in DNA: TGTGCCAGCAGCGTAGCGAGGGGGCGGAGAGGGGCCAACGTCCTGACTTTC. Amino acids: CASSVARGRRGANVLTF. This chain links TRBV9 with TRBJ2-6, with 7 bases identical to TRBD1. Germline CDR1 SGDLS, CDR2 YYNGEE. V lost 0 bases, J lost 4 bases, and 7 bases stayed unmatched. There are 17 residues in the CDR3.

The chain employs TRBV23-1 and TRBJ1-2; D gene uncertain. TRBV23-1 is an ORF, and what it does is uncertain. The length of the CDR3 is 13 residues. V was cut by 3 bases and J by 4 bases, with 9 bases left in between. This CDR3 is CASSHTDFYGYTF. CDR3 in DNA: TGCGCCAGCAGTCACACAGATTTCTATGGCTACACCTTC.

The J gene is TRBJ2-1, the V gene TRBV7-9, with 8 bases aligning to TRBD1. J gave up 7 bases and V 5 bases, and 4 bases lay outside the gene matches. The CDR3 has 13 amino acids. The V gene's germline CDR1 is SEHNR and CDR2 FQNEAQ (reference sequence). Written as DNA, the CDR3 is TGTGCCAGCAGCCAGGGGGCCAAGAATGAGCAGTTCTTC. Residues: CASSQGAKNEQFF. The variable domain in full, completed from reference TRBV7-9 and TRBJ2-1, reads DTGVSQNPRHKITKRGQNVTFRCDPISEHNRLYWYRQTLGQGPEFLTYFQNEAQLEKSRLLSDRFSAERPKGSFSTLEIQRTEQGDSAMYLCASSQGAKNEQFFGPGTRLTVL.

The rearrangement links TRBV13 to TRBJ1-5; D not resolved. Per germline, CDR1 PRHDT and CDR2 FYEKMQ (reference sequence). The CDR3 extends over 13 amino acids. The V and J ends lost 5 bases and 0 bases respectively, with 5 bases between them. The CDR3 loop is CASSRSSNQPQHF. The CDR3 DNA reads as TGTGCCAGCAGCCGGAGTAGCAATCAGCCCCAGCATTTT.

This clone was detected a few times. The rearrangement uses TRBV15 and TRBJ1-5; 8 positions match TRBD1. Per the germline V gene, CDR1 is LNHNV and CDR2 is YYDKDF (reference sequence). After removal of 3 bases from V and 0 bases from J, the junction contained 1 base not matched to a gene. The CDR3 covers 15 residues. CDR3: CATSRGTGSNQPQHF. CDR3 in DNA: TGTGCCACCAGCAGGGGGACAGGTAGCAATCAGCCCCAGCATTTT.

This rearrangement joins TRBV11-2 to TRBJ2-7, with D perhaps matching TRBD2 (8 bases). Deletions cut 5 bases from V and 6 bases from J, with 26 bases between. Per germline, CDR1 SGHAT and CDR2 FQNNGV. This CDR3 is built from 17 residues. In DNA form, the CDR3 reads TGTGCCAGCAGCCCAGGGGGGGGGACTAGAAATCTTCCCGAGCAGTACTTC. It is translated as CASSPGGGTRNLPEQYF.

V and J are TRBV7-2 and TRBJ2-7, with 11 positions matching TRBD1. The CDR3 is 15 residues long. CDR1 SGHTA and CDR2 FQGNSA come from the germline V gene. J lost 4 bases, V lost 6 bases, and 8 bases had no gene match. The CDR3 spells CASSLVGQGAYEQYF. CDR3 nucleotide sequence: TGTGCCAGCAGTTTGGTTGGACAGGGGGCGTACGAGCAGTACTTC.

CDR3 sequence reads: CASSLDRKSSYEQYF. The CDR3 coding sequence is TGTGCCAGCAGTTTGGACAGGAAGAGCTCCTACGAGCAGTACTTC. J is TRBJ2-7 and V is TRBV28, with TRBD1 matching 7 bases. Losses at the gene ends were 3 bases for V and 0 bases for J; bases not matched to a gene: 5. Germline V gene data show CDR1 as MDHEN and CDR2 as SYDVKM. The CDR3 has 15 residues.

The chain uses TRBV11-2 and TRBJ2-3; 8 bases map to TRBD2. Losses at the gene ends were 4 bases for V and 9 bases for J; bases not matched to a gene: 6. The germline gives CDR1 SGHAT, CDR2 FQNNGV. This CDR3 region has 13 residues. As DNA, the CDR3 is TGTGCCAGCAGCTGGCCGGGACTAGACACGCAGTATTTT. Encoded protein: CASSWPGLDTQYF.

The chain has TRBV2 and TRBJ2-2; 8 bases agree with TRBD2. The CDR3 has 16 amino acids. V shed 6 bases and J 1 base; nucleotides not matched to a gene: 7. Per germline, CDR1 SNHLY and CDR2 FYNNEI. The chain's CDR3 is CASSIPGLGNTGELFF. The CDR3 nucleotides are TGTGCCAGCAGCATCCCGGGACTAGGGAACACCGGGGAGCTGTTTTTT.

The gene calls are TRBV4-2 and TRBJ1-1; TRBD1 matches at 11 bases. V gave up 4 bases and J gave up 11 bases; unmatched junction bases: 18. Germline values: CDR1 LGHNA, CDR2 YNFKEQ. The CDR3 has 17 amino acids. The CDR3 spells CASSLTSRTGGKKSAFF. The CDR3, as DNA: TGTGCCAGCAGCCTAACGAGCCGGACAGGGGGCAAGAAATCTGCTTTCTTT.

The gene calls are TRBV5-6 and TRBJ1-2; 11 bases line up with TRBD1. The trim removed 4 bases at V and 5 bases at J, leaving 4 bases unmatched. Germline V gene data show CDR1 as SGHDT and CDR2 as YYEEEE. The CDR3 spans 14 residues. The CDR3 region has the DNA TGTGCCAGCAGCCCCGGGACAGGGGGTTATGGCTACACCTTC. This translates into CASSPGTGGYGYTF.

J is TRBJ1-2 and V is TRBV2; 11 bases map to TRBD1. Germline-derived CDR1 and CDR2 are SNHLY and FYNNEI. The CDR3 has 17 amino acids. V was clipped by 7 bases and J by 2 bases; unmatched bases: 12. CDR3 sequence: CASKAFFRDRGNYGYTF. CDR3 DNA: TGTGCCAGCAAAGCGTTTTTTCGGGACAGGGGGAACTATGGCTACACCTTC.

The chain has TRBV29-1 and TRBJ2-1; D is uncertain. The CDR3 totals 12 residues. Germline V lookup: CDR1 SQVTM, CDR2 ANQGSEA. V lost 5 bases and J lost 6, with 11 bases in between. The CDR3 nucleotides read TGCAGCGTTAAGCCTTCCGGCAATGAGCAGTTCTTC. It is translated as CSVKPSGNEQFF.

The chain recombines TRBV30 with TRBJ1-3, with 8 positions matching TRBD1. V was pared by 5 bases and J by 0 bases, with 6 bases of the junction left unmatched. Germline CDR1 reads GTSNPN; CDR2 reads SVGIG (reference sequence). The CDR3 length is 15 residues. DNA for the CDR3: TGTGCCTGGGAGGGACAGGAGAACTCTGGAAACACCATATATTTT. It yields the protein CAWEGQENSGNTIYF. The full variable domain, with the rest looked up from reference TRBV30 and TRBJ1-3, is SQTIHQWPATLVQPVGSPLSLECTVEGTSNPNLYWYRQAAGRGLQLLFYSVGIGQISSEVPQNLSASRPQDRQFILSSKKLLLSDSGFYLCAWEGQENSGNTIYFGEGSWLTVV.

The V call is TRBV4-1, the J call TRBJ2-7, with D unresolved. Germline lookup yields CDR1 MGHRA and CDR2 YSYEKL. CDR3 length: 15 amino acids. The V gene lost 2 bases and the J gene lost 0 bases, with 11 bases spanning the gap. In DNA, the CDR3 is TGCGCCAGCAGCCAAATTACACACAGCTCCTACGAGCAGTACTTC. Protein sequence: CASSQITHSSYEQYF.